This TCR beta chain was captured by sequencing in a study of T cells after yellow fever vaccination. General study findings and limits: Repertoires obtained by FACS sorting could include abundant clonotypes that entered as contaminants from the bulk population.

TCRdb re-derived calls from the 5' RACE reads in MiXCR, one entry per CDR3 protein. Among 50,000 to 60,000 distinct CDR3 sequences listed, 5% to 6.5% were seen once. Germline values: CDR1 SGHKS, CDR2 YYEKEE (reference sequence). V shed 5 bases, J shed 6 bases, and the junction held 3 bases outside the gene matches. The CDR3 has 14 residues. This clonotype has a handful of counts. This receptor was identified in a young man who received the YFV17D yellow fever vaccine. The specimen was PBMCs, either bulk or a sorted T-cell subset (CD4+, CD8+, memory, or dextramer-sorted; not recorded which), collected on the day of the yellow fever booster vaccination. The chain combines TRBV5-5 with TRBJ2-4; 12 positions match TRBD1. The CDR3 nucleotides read TGTGCCAGCAGACTGGGACAGGGGGCAAACATTCAGTACTTC. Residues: CASRLGQGANIQYF.